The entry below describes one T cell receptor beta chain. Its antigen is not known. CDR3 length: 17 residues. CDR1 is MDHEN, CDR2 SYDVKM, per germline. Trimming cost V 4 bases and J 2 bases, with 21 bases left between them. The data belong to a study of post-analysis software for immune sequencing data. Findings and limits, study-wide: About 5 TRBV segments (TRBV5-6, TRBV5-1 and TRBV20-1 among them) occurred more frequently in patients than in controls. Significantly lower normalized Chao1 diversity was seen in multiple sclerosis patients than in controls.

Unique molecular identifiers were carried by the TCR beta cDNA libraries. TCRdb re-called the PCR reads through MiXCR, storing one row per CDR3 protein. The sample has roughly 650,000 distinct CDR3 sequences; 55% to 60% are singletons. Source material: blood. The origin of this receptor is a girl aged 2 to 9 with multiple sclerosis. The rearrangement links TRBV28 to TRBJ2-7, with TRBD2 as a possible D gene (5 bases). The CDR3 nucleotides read TGTGCCAGCAGTTCTCCAGGAGAGGGCCTAATCCCCTACGAGCAGTACTTC. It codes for CASSSPGEGLIPYEQYF. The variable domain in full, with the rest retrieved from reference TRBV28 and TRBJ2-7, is DVKVTQSSRYLVKRTGEKVFLECVQDMDHENMFWYRQDPGLGLRLIYFSYDVKMKEKGDIPEGYSVSREKKERFSLILESASTNQTSMYLCASSSPGEGLIPYEQYFGPGTRLTVT.